This T cell receptor (beta chain) was sequenced during a study of cytomegalovirus exposure and HLA in healthy donors. Primers for the PCR totalled 60 Vbeta and 13 Jbeta. Assay: immunoSEQ multiplex PCR; the TCRdb copy retains only in-frame clones and omits some. The sample contains 95,000 to 150,000 clones, about 80% of which appear only once. The germline gives CDR1 MNHEY, CDR2 SVGAGI. V lost 0 bases and J 6 bases, leaving 9 bases between the germline ends. The CDR3 totals 14 residues. The source of this sequence is a man aged 30-40 years in good health and CMV-seropositive. Sequences were obtained from PBMCs. This chain links TRBV6-5 with TRBJ2-1; D remains ambiguous. The CDR3 DNA is TGTGCCAGCAGTTACTCGGGCCAGGTCAATGAGCAGTTCTTC. It translates to CASSYSGQVNEQFF.